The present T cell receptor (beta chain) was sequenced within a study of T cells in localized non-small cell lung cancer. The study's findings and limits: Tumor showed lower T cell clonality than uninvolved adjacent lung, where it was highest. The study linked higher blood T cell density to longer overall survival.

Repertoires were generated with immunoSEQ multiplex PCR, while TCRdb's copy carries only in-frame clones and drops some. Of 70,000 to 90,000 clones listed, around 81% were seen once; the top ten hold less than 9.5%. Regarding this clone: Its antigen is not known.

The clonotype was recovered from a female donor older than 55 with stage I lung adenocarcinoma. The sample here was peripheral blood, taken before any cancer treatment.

The DNA of the CDR3 is TGTGCCTGGAGTGTACCCGGGCCCGGGGAGCTGTTTTTT. Translated: CAWSVPGPGELFF. J is TRBJ2-2 and V is TRBV30, with D uncertain. The CDR3 extends over 13 amino acids. V shed 0 bases and J shed 6 bases, with 8 bases lying between them. CDR1 and CDR2 from the germline V gene are GTSNPN and SVGIG (reference sequence).